This paragraph reports one TCR beta chain. Its antigen is undetermined. This sample was taken from a study of T-cell reconstitution after alpha-beta-depleted transplantation in children. The CDR3 consists of 14 residues. Germline loops: CDR1 DFQATT, CDR2 SNEGSKA (reference sequence). V lost 0 bases, J lost 0 bases, and 6 bases lay in between. Whole-study findings and limits: For some patients, TCRbeta diversity was high at day 60 because of recipient T cells and thymic progenitors that survived.

Unique molecular identifiers were used in preparing the TCRbeta library. Using its own MiXCR run on the PCR reads, TCRdb lists one record per CDR3 protein. This sample carries fewer than 1 million distinct CDR3 sequences, around 15% of them seen once, and the ten largest clones take approximately 4.5%. This receptor was taken from a male patient aged 10 to 17 who had a stem cell transplant for acute lymphoblastic leukemia, so the T cells may come from the graft donor. The rearrangement joins TRBV20-1 to TRBJ1-3, with unresolved D. The sequencing here drew on PBMCs, mostly from graft donor cells, taken 360 days after TCRalphabeta/CD19-depleted stem cell transplant. The CDR3 DNA sequence: TGCAGTGCTAGAGATCGTGTCTCTGGAAACACCATATATTTT. It is translated as CSARDRVSGNTIYF.